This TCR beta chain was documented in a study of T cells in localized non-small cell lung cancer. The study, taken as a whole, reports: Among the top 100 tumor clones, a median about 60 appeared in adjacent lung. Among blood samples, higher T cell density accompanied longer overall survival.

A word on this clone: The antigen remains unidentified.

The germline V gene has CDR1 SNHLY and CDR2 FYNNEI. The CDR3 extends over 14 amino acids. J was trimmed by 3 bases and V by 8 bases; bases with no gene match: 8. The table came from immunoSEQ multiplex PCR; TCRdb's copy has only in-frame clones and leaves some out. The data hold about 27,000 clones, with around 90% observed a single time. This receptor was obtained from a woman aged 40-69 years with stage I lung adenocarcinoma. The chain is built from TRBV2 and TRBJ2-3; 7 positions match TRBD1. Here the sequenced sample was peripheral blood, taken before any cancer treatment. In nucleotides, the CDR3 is TGTGCCAGCGCTAAGACAGGGATTACAGATACGCAGTATTTT. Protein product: CASAKTGITDTQYF.